This T cell receptor (beta chain) was identified in a study of blood T cell repertoires in COVID-19. Turning to the study itself: Each recovered donor of Cohort 3 presented with two negative PCRs, clearance, or symptom resolution. Specimens from acute and convalescent COVID-19 originated in the United States, Italy and Spain.

Germline assignment: CDR1 SGHRS and CDR2 YFSETQ. The CDR3 totals 17 residues. Trimming removed 4 bases from V and 0 bases from J, with 19 bases in between. TCRdb keeps only in-frame clones here, not all; method: immunoSEQ multiplex PCR. Of over 110,000 clones listed, roughly 84% are singletons. The chain recombines TRBV5-1 with TRBJ1-1; D uncertain. The sequencing input was PBMCs or T cells enriched from blood (not recorded which). The clonotype originates from a man aged 45-60 years in a cohort exposed to, infected with or recovered from COVID-19 (not recorded which). The CDR3 protein is CASSLVGVGLMNTEAFF. The CDR3 region has the DNA TGCGCCAGCAGCCTTGTTGGGGTCGGACTCATGAACACTGAAGCTTTCTTT. Complete variable domain (other parts from reference TRBV5-1 and TRBJ1-1): KAGVTQTPRYLIKTRGQQVTLSCSPISGHRSVSWYQQTPGQGLQFLFEYFSETQRNKGNFPGRFSGRQFSNSRSEMNVSTLELGDSALYLCASSLVGVGLMNTEAFFGQGTRLTVV.